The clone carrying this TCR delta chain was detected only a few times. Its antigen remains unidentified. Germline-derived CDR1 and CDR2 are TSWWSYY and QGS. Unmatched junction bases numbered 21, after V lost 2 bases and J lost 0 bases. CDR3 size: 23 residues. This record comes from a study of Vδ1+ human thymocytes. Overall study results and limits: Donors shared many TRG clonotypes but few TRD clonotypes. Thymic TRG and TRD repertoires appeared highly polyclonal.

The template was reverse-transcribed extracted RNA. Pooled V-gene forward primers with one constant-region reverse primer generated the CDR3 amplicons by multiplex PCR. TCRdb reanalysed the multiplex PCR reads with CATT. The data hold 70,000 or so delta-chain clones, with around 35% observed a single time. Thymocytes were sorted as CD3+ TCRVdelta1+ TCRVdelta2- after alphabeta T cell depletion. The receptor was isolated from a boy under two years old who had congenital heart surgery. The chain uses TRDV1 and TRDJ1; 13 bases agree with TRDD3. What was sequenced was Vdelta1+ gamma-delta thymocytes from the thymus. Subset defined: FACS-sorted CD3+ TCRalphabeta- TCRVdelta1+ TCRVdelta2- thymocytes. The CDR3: CALGEVRAFLPSLGDTHTDKLIF. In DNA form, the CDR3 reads TGTGCTCTTGGGGAAGTCAGGGCCTTCCTACCCTCACTGGGGGATACGCACACCGATAAACTCATCTTT.